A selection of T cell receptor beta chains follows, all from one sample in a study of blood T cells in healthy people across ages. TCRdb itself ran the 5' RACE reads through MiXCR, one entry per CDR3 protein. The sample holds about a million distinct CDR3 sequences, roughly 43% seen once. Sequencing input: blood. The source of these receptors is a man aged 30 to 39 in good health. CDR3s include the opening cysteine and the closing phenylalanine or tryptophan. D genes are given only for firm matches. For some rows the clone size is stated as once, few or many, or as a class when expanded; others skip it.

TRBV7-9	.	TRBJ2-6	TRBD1	CASSLGTGNVLTF	TGTGCCAGCAGCTTAGGGACAGGGAACGTCCTGACTTTC
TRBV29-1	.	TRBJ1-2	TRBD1	CSVRRTGEYGYTF	TGCAGCGTCCGCCGGACAGGGGAATATGGCTACACCTTC
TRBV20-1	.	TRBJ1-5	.	CSASGDSNQPQHF	TGCAGTGCGTCCGGGGATAGCAATCAGCCCCAGCATTTT
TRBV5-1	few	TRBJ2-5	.	CASSWDTQGETQYF	TGCGCCAGCAGCTGGGACACCCAGGGAGAGACCCAGTACTTC
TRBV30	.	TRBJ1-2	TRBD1	CAWRLGQEGSGYTF	TGTGCCTGGAGACTCGGACAGGAGGGTTCTGGCTACACCTTC
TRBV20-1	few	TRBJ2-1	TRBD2	CSAREVAGASSYNEQFF	TGCAGTGCTAGAGAGGTAGCGGGGGCGAGCTCCTACAATGAGCAGTTCTTC
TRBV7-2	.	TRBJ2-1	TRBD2	CASSPMRAGGKNEQFF	TGTGCCAGCAGCCCTATGAGAGCGGGGGGTAAAAATGAGCAGTTCTTC
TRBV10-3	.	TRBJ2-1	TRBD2	CAIRLAGESEQFF	TGTGCCATCAGACTAGCGGGAGAAAGTGAGCAGTTCTTC
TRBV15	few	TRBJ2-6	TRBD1	CATSRGQGSGANVLTF	TGTGCCACCAGCAGAGGACAGGGATCCGGGGCCAACGTCCTGACTTTC
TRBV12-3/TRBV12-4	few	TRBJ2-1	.	CASRQGLYNEQFF	TGTGCCAGCAGGCAGGGTCTCTACAATGAGCAGTTCTTC
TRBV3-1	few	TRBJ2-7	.	CASSEYGAEQYF	TGTGCCAGCAGCGAATACGGGGCGGAGCAGTACTTC
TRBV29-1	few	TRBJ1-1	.	CSVSGDTKAFF	TGCAGCGTTTCAGGGGACACTAAAGCTTTCTTT
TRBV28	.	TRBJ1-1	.	CASSLSSDYLNTEAFF	TGTGCCAGCAGTTTAAGCTCGGATTATCTAAACACTGAAGCTTTCTTT
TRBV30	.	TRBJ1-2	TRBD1	CAWSDPRQGNYGYTF	TGTGCCTGGAGTGACCCTAGACAGGGTAACTATGGCTACACCTTC
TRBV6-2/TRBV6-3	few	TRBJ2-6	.	CASRPGWGSGANVLTF	TGTGCCAGCAGACCGGGTTGGGGCTCTGGGGCCAACGTCCTGACTTTC
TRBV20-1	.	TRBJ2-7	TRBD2	CSASPLASGAYEQYF	TGCAGTGCTAGCCCTTTGGCTAGCGGGGCCTACGAGCAGTACTTC
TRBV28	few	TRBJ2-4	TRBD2	CASGFPYPSGSNQYF	TGTGCCAGCGGGTTCCCCTACCCTAGCGGTAGTAATCAGTACTTC
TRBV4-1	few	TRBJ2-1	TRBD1	CASSQEMGTGNNEQFF	TGCGCCAGCAGCCAAGAGATGGGGACAGGGAACAATGAGCAGTTCTTC
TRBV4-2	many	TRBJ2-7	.	CASSQASSQAYEQYF	TGTGCCAGCAGCCAAGCGTCTAGCCAAGCCTACGAGCAGTACTTC
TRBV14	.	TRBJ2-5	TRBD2	CASSPPPGRQETQYF	TGTGCCAGCAGCCCGCCCCCCGGGAGGCAAGAGACCCAGTACTTC
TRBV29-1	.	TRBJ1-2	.	CSAGREANYGYTF	TGCAGCGCCGGGAGGGAGGCTAACTATGGCTACACCTTC
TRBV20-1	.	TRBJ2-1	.	CSASKRRMYNEQFF	TGCAGTGCTAGCAAGCGGAGAATGTACAATGAGCAGTTCTTC
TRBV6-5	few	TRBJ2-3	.	CASSYPGGGGPDTQYF	TGTGCCAGCAGTTATCCAGGGGGGGGCGGCCCAGATACGCAGTATTTT
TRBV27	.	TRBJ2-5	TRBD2	CASSPSGLAGFETQYF	TGTGCCAGCAGCCCCTCGGGACTAGCGGGATTTGAGACCCAGTACTTC
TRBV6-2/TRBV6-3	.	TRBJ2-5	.	CASTIRTDQETQYF	TGTGCCAGCACCATTCGGACAGACCAAGAGACCCAGTACTTC
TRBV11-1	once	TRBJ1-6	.	CASSLAAGVGNSPLHF	TGTGCCAGCAGCTTAGCGGCAGGGGTTGGTAATTCACCCCTCCACTTT
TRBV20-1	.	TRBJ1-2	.	CSATSNYGYTF	TGCAGTGCTACCTCAAACTATGGCTACACCTTC
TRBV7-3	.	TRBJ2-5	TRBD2	CASSITGGKVEIQYF	TGTGCCAGCAGCATAACGGGGGGGAAGGTAGAGATCCAGTACTTC
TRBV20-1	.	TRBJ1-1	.	CSALQGVTEAFF	TGCAGTGCTCTACAGGGAGTTACTGAAGCTTTCTTT
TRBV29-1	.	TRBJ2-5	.	CSVEDPVYGLAQETQYF	TGCAGCGTTGAAGATCCGGTATACGGGCTCGCACAAGAGACCCAGTACTTC
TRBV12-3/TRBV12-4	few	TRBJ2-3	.	CASSSREDTQYF	TGTGCCAGCAGTTCAAGGGAGGATACGCAGTATTTT
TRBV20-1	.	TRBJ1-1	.	CSARRSGGIGGTEAFF	TGCAGTGCTAGAAGATCGGGGGGCATAGGGGGAACTGAAGCTTTCTTT
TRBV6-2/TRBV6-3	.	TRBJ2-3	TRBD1	CAGSTGGYTDTQYF	TGTGCCGGCAGTACAGGGGGATACACAGATACGCAGTATTTT
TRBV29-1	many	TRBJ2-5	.	CSVDRAETQYF	TGCAGCGTTGACAGGGCTGAGACCCAGTACTTC
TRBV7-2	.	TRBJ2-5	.	CASSLEWRGETQYF	TGTGCCAGCAGCTTAGAGTGGCGCGGTGAGACCCAGTACTTC
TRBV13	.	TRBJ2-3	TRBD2	CASSLLAGTADTQYF	TGTGCCAGCAGCCTACTAGCGGGTACAGCAGATACGCAGTATTTT
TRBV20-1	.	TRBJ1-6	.	CSARQASILHF	TGCAGTGCCCGACAGGCCTCCATCCTCCACTTT
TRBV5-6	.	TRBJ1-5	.	CAGSLARERQPQHF	TGTGCCGGCAGCTTAGCCAGGGAGCGCCAGCCCCAGCATTTT
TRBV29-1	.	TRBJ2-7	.	CSVGGRQGLSEQYF	TGCAGCGTTGGGGGAAGGCAGGGGCTAAGCGAGCAGTACTTC
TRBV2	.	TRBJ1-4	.	CASSEALGGNEKLFF	TGTGCCAGCAGTGAAGCGCTGGGGGGTAATGAAAAACTGTTTTTT
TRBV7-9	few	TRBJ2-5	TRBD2	CASSLEGLAKETQYF	TGTGCCAGCAGCTTAGAGGGACTAGCCAAAGAGACCCAGTACTTC
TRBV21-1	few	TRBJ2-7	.	CASSSRGYQDGYYEQYF	TGTGCCAGCAGCTCGAGGGGATACCAGGACGGATACTACGAGCAGTACTTC
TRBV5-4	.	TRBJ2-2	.	CASSLAEQNTGELFF	TGTGCCAGCAGCTTGGCCGAACAGAACACCGGGGAGCTGTTTTTT
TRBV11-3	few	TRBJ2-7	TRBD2	CASRLAGSNYEQYF	TGTGCCAGCAGACTAGCGGGGTCCAACTACGAGCAGTACTTC
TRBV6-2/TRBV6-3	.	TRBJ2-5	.	CASLVLQETQYF	TGTGCCAGCCTAGTTCTCCAAGAGACCCAGTACTTC